The 15 T cell receptor beta chains below all came from one sample that was sequenced in a study of cytomegalovirus exposure and HLA in healthy donors. TCRdb's copy holds only in-frame clones and misses some; the assay was immunoSEQ multiplex PCR. Of over 110,000 clones in the sample, 85% to 90% were seen once. The sample taken for sequencing was PBMCs. The receptors here all came from a man younger than 35 in good health and CMV-seronegative.

In its sample, this clone was seen a few times. The V gene is TRBV28, the J gene TRBJ2-2; D is unresolved. Germline CDR1 and CDR2: MDHEN and SYDVKM. V lost 6 bases and J 4 bases, leaving 12 bases between the germline ends. This CDR3 is built from 14 residues. The CDR3 protein is CASSLVGLTGELFF. The CDR3 coding sequence is TGTGCCAGCAGCTTAGTGGGCCTCACCGGGGAGCTGTTTTTT.

The V call is TRBV6-6, the J call TRBJ2-5; 10 positions match TRBD1. CDR1 is MNHNY, CDR2 SVGAGI, per germline (reference sequence). The CDR3 extends over 15 amino acids. Germline trimming cut 0 bases from V and 5 bases from J; bases unmatched to any gene: 3. This chain's CDR3 is CASSYSTGGGETQYF. In nucleotides, the CDR3 is TGTGCCAGCAGTTACTCGACAGGGGGCGGTGAGACCCAGTACTTC.

J is TRBJ1-2 and V is TRBV7-9; 7 bases agree with TRBD1. The germline V gene has CDR1 SEHNR and CDR2 FQNEAQ (reference sequence). V shed 5 bases and J 4 bases; nucleotides not matched to a gene: 13. The CDR3 is 16 amino acids. The CDR3 coding sequence is TGTGCCAGCAGCGATACACAGGGGATGACGATCTATGGCTACACCTTC. This translates into CASSDTQGMTIYGYTF.

The chain combines TRBV21-1 with TRBJ2-1; the table calls TRBD2, which could not be checked here. TRBV21-1 is noted as a pseudogene. The CDR3 runs 15 residues. DNA for the CDR3: TGTGCCAGCAGCAAAGTTAGACGGGAAGGCAATGAGCAGTTCTTC. Its translation: CASSKVRREGNEQFF.

This sequence joins TRBV2 and TRBJ2-7, with TRBD1 matching 11 bases. CDR1 and CDR2 (germline): SNHLY, FYNNEI. The ends lost 4 bases at V and 7 bases at J; junction bases unmatched: 6. CDR3 length: 14 residues. The CDR3 DNA sequence: TGTGCCAGCAGTGCCGGGACAGGGGGTTGGGAGCAGTACTTC. Its translation: CASSAGTGGWEQYF.

This clone was observed a handful of times. CDR3 residues: CASSVDDRGRSGANVLTF. DNA for the CDR3: TGTGCCAGCAGCGTAGACGACAGGGGGCGGTCTGGGGCCAACGTCCTGACTTTC. J is TRBJ2-6 and V is TRBV9, with 10 bases that match TRBD1. Germline assignment: CDR1 SGDLS and CDR2 YYNGEE. Trimming cost V 0 bases and J 1 base; bases outside gene matches: 4. The CDR3 loop spans 18 amino acids.

The chain carries TRBV21-1 and TRBJ2-7; whether TRBD2, the table's D call, matches the DNA was not checked. TRBV21-1 is a pseudogene locus. The CDR3 runs to 15 residues. CDR3 nucleotides: TGTGCCAGCAGCAAACCTAGCGGGAGCCCCCACGAGCAGTACTTC. This translates into CASSKPSGSPHEQYF.

This chain joins TRBV5-8 and TRBJ2-5; the D gene is possibly TRBD1 (6 bases). CDR1 is SGHTS, CDR2 YDEGEE, per germline. Trimming took 6 bases from V and 5 from J, leaving 14 bases between them. The CDR3 has 13 residues. The chain's CDR3 is CASTRGHGETQYF. For the CDR3, the DNA is TGTGCCAGCACCCGGGGACACGGGGAGACCCAGTACTTC.

V usage is TRBV9 and J usage is TRBJ2-6, with TRBD1 identical over 8 bases. The CDR3 sequence is 18 residues long. Germline-derived CDR1 and CDR2 are SGDLS and YYNGEE. V lost 6 bases, J lost 1 base, and 12 bases stayed unmatched. CDR3 DNA sequence: TGTGCCAGCACCCCACGAGGGACAGGAGCGTCTGGGGCCAACGTCCTGACTTTC. It encodes CASTPRGTGASGANVLTF.

This clone showed up many times. The CDR3 here is CASSLEQASYEQYF. The CDR3 DNA reads as TGTGCCAGCAGCTTAGAACAGGCCTCCTACGAGCAGTACTTC. The chain is built from TRBV7-2 and TRBJ2-7; D possibly corresponds to TRBD1 (5 bases). CDR3 length: 14 residues. The V gene's germline CDR1 is SGHTA and CDR2 FQGNSA. V lost 1 base to trimming and J lost 0 bases, with 7 bases between them.

The V gene is TRBV30, the J gene TRBJ2-1; TRBD1 matches at 9 bases. Trimming cost V 4 bases and J 4 bases; bases outside gene matches: 5. This CDR3 region has 14 residues. Germline V gene data show CDR1 as GTSNPN and CDR2 as SVGIG (reference sequence). The CDR3 reads CAWTDRGGYNEQFF. The DNA for the CDR3 is TGTGCCTGGACCGACAGGGGGGGTTACAATGAGCAGTTCTTC.

The chain's CDR3 is CASRGLQHGGYTF. The DNA for the CDR3 is TGTGCCAGCCGAGGACTTCAACACGGTGGCTACACCTTC. The V and J genes are TRBV2 and TRBJ1-2; D is ambiguous. The CDR3 has 13 amino acids. V was shortened by 8 bases and J by 7 bases, with 17 bases between the two germline ends. Germline V gene data show CDR1 as SNHLY and CDR2 as FYNNEI.

The genes are TRBV7-9 and TRBJ2-3; D is possibly TRBD2 (5 bases). The V gene lost 5 bases and the J gene lost 6 bases, with 12 bases spanning the gap. Germline V lookup: CDR1 SEHNR, CDR2 FQNEAQ (reference sequence). The CDR3 totals 13 residues. The CDR3 nucleotides read TGTGCCAGCAGCCCGGGGAGTGTGGATACGCAGTATTTT. Encoded protein: CASSPGSVDTQYF.

The J gene is TRBJ2-1, the V gene TRBV6-1, with TRBD2 matching over 9 bases. There are 17 residues in the CDR3. V shed 3 bases and J 4 bases; nucleotides not matched to a gene: 10. CDR1 and CDR2 (germline): MNHNS, SASEGT. CDR3 amino acids: CASSDLWGTSPYNEQFF. The CDR3 DNA sequence: TGTGCCAGCAGTGATCTTTGGGGGACTAGCCCTTACAATGAGCAGTTCTTC.

This chain uses TRBV7-9 with TRBJ2-7, with TRBD1 identical over 10 bases. This CDR3 spans 14 amino acids. Germline CDR1 is SEHNR and CDR2 is FQNEAQ (reference sequence). V shed 1 base, J shed 6 bases, and the junction held 3 bases outside the gene matches. The CDR3 bases are TGTGCCAGCAGCTTAGTGGGACAGGGGATCGAGCAGTACTTC. Its protein is CASSLVGQGIEQYF.